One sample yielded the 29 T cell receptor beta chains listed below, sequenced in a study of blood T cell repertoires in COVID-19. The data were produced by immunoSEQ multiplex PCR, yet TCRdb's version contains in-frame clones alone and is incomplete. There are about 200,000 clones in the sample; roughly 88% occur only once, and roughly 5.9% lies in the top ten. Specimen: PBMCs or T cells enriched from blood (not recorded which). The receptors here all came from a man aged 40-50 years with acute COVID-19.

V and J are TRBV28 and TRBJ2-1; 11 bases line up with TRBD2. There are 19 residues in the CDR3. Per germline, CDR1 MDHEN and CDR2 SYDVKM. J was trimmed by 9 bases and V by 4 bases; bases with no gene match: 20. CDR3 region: CASSSRVILTSGKESEQFF. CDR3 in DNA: TGTGCCAGCAGTTCCAGAGTTATCCTGACTAGCGGGAAGGAAAGTGAGCAGTTCTTC.

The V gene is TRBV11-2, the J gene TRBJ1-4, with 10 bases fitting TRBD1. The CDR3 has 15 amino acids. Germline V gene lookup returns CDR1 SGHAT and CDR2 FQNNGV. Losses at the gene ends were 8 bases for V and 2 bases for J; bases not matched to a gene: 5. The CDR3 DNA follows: TGTGCCAGCCGACAGGGGGCGCTTACTAATGAAAAACTGTTTTTT. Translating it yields CASRQGALTNEKLFF.

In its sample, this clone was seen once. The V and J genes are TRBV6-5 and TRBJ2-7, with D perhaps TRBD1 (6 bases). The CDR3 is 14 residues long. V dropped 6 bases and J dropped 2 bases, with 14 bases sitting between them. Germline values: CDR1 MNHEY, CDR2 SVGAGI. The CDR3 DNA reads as TGTGCCAGCAGAACCCAGGGACAAGCCTACGAGCAGTACTTC. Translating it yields CASRTQGQAYEQYF.

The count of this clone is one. The chain's CDR3 is CASSQVMAQIYGYTF. The CDR3 DNA reads as TGCGCCAGCAGCCAAGTTATGGCACAGATCTATGGCTACACCTTC. The chain is built from TRBV4-3 and TRBJ1-2; no reliable D call. Trimming left V 1 base short and J 4 bases short, with 13 bases between. CDR3 size: 15 residues. CDR1 LGHNA and CDR2 YSLEER come from the germline V gene.

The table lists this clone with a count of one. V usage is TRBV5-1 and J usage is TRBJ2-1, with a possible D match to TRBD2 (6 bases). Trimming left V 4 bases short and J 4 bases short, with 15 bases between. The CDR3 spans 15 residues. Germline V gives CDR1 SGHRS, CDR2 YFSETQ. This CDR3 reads CASSVRETDYNEQFF. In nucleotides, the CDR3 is TGCGCCAGCAGCGTCCGGGAGACTGATTACAATGAGCAGTTCTTC. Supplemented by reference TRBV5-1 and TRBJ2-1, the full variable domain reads KAGVTQTPRYLIKTRGQQVTLSCSPISGHRSVSWYQQTPGQGLQFLFEYFSETQRNKGNFPGRFSGRQFSNSRSEMNVSTLELGDSALYLCASSVRETDYNEQFFGPGTRLTVL.

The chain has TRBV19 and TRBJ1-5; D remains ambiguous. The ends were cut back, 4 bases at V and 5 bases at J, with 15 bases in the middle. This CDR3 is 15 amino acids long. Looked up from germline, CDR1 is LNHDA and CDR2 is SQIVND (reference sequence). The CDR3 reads CASSSGLNGYQPQHF. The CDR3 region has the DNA TGTGCCAGTAGTAGCGGCCTGAACGGGTATCAGCCCCAGCATTTT.

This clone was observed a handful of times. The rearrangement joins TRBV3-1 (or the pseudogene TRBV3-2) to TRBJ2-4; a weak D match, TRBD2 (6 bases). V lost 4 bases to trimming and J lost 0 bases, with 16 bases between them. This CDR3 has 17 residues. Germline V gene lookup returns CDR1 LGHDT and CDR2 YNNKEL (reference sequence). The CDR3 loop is CASSPRGGTLAKNIQYF. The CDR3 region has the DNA TGTGCCAGCAGCCCCCGGGGAGGAACCCTAGCCAAAAACATTCAGTACTTC.

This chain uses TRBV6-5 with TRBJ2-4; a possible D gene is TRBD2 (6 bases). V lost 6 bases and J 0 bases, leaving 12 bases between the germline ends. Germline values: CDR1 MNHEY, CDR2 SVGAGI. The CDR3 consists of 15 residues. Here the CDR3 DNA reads TGTGCCAGCAGGGAGGGTGACCTAGCCAAAAACATTCAGTACTTC. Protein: CASREGDLAKNIQYF.

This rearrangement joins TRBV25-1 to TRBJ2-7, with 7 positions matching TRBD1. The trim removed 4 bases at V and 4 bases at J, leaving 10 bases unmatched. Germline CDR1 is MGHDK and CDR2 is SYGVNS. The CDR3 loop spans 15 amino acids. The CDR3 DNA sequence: TGTGCCAGCAGTGGGGAGACAGGGAAACGATACGAGCAGTACTTC. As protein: CASSGETGKRYEQYF.

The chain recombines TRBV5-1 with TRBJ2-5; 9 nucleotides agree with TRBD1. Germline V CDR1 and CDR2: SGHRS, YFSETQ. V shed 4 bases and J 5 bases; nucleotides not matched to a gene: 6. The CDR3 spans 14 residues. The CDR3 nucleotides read TGCGCCAGCAGCGTGGCTGACAGGGGGGAGACCCAGTACTTC. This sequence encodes CASSVADRGETQYF.

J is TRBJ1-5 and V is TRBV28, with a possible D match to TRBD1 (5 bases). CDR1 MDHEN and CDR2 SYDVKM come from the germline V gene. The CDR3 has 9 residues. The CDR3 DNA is TGTGCAAGTGGGGCACCCCAGCATTTT. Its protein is CASGAPQHF.

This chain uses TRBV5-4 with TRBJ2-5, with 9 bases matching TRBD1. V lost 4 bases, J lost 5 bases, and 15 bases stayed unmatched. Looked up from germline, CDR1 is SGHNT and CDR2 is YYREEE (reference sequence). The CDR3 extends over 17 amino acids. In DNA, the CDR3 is TGTGCCAGCAGCCTACAGGGGGCGCGTCCAGTAGGGGAGACCCAGTACTTC. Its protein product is CASSLQGARPVGETQYF.

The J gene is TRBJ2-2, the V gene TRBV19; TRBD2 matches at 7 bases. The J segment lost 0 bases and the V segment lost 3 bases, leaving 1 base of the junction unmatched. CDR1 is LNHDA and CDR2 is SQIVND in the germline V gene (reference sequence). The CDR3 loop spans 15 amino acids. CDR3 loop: CASSMGTTNTGELFF. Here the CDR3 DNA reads TGTGCCAGTAGTATGGGGACTACGAACACCGGGGAGCTGTTTTTT.

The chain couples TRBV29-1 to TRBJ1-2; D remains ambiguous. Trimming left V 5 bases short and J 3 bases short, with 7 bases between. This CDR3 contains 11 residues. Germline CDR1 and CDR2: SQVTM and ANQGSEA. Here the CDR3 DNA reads TGCAGCGTTATGGGAGACTATGGCTACACCTTC. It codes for CSVMGDYGYTF.

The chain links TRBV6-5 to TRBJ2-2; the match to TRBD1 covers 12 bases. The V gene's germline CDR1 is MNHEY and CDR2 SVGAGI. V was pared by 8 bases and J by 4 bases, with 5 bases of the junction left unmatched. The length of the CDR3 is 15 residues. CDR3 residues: CASYRDRGPTGELFF. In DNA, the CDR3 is TGTGCCAGCTACCGGGACAGGGGGCCCACCGGGGAGCTGTTTTTT.

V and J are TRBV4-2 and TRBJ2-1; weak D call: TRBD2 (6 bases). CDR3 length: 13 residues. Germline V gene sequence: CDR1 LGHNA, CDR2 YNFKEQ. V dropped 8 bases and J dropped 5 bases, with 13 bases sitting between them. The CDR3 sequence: CASGRPNNNEQFF. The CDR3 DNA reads TGTGCCAGCGGGAGGCCTAACAACAATGAGCAGTTCTTC.

The CDR3 loop is CASRRGRGTDTQYF. In DNA form, the CDR3 reads TGTGCCAGCCGTCGCGGGAGGGGAACAGATACGCAGTATTTT. The chain joins TRBV5-6 to TRBJ2-3; 9 bases are shared with TRBD2. V shed 7 bases and J 3 bases; nucleotides not matched to a gene: 6. The CDR3 covers 14 residues. Looked up from germline, CDR1 is SGHDT and CDR2 is YYEEEE.

This CDR3 reads CASSHSGSSTLGNEQFF. CDR3 bases: TGTGCCAGCAGCCACAGCGGGAGCAGTACCCTTGGGAATGAGCAGTTCTTC. V is TRBV4-2 and J is TRBJ2-1, with TRBD2 identical over 8 bases. Germline trimming cut 3 bases from V and 7 bases from J; bases unmatched to any gene: 14. The CDR3 is 17 residues long. Germline V CDR1 and CDR2: LGHNA, YNFKEQ.

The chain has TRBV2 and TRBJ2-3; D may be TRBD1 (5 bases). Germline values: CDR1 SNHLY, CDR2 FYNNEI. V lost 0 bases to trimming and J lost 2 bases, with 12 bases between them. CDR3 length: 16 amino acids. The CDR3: CASSEAGQVTTDTQYF. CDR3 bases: TGTGCCAGCAGTGAAGCTGGACAAGTAACCACAGATACGCAGTATTTT.

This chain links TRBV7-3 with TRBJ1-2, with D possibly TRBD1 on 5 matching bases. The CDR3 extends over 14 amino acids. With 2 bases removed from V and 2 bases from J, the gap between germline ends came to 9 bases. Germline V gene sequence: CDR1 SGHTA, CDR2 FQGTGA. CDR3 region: CASSLDSLNYGYTF. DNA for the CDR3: TGTGCCAGCAGCTTAGACAGCCTCAACTATGGCTACACCTTC.

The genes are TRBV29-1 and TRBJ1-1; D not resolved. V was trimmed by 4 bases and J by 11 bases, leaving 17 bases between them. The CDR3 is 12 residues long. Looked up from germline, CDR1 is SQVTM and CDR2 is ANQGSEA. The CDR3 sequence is CSVVTQSDVAFF. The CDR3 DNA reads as TGCAGCGTTGTTACACAGTCCGATGTGGCTTTCTTT.

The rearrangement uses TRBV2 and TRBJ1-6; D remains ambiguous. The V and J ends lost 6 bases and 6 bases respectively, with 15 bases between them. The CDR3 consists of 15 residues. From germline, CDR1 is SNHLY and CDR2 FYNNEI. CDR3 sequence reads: CASSGSRAGNSPLHF. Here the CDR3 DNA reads TGTGCCAGCAGCGGCTCTAGGGCGGGTAATTCACCCCTCCACTTT.

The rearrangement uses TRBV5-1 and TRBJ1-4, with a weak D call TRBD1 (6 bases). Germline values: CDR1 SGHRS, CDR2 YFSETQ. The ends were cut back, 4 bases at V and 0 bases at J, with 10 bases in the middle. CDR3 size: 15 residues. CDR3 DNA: TGCGCCAGCAGCCCTGAGGGGGCAACTAATGAAAAACTGTTTTTT. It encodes CASSPEGATNEKLFF.

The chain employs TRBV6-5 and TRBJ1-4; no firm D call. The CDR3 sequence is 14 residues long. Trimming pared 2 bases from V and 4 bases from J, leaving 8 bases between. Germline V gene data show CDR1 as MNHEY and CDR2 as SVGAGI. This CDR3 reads CASSYTGDNEKLFF. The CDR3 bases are TGTGCCAGCAGTTACACGGGAGATAATGAAAAACTGTTTTTT.

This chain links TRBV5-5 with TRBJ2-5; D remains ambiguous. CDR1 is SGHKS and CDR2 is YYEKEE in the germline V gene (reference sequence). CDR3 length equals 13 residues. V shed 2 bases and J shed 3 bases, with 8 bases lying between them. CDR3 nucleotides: TGTGCCAGCAGCTTCTACTACGAAGAGACCCAGTACTTC. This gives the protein CASSFYYEETQYF.

Here the CDR3 reads CSAGAGDEQYF. The CDR3 DNA follows: TGCAGTGCTGGGGCTGGGGACGAGCAGTACTTC. J is TRBJ2-7 and V is TRBV20-1; perhaps TRBD1 as D (5 bases). V gave up 5 bases and J gave up 5 bases, with 10 bases separating them. This CDR3 is built from 11 residues. Germline V gene data show CDR1 as DFQATT and CDR2 as SNEGSKA (reference sequence).

The CDR3: CASSPRQRDFYNEQFF. CDR3 nucleotides: TGTGCCAGTAGTCCCCGCCAGCGGGACTTCTACAATGAGCAGTTCTTC. The chain couples TRBV19 to TRBJ2-1, with 7 bases identical to TRBD2. This CDR3 is 16 amino acids long. From germline, CDR1 is LNHDA and CDR2 SQIVND (reference sequence). J was trimmed by 3 bases and V by 5 bases; bases with no gene match: 10.

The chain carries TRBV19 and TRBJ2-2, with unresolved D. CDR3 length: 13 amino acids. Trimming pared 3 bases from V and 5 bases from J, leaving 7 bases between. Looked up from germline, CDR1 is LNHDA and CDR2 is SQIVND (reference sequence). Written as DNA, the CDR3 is TGTGCCAGTAGTATTCCCCTTACCGGGGAGCTGTTTTTT. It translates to CASSIPLTGELFF.

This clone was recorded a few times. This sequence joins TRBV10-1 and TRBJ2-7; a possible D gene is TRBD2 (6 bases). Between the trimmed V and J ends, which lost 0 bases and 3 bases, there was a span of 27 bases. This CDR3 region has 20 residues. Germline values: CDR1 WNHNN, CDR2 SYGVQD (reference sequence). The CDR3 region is CASSESIGRGTEEGLYEQYF. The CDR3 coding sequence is TGCGCCAGCAGTGAGTCGATCGGGAGAGGTACCGAAGAAGGGCTCTACGAGCAGTACTTC.